This T cell receptor beta chain was found in a study of identical twins. General study findings and limits: The models systematically underestimated how much out-of-frame TCR alpha was shared in monozygotic twins.

Template switching added a universal primer site; cDNA carried unique molecular identifiers. TCRdb recomputed calls from the 5' RACE reads with MiXCR, one row per CDR3 protein. The table shows roughly 350,000 distinct CDR3 sequences, with approximately 13% occurring only once. A remark on this clonotype: Antigen: not known.

The V end was cut by 8 bases, the J end by 0 bases, with 11 bases between. This CDR3 comprises 13 residues. Germline V lookup: CDR1 MNHEY, CDR2 SMNVEV (reference sequence). This sample was shared with a second study, whose subject was yellow fever vaccine responses in identical twins. This second study notes: Twin vaccine T cell responses reportedly seemed partly convergent, partly personalized.

The sample taken for sequencing was CD8+ T cells sorted from blood. The chain is built from TRBV27 and TRBJ2-7; D gene unclear. The receptor was isolated from a woman between 18 and 29 years old in good health. This CDR3 is CASAHGPSYEQYF. CDR3 nucleotide sequence: TGTGCCAGCGCCCATGGGCCCTCCTACGAGCAGTACTTC.